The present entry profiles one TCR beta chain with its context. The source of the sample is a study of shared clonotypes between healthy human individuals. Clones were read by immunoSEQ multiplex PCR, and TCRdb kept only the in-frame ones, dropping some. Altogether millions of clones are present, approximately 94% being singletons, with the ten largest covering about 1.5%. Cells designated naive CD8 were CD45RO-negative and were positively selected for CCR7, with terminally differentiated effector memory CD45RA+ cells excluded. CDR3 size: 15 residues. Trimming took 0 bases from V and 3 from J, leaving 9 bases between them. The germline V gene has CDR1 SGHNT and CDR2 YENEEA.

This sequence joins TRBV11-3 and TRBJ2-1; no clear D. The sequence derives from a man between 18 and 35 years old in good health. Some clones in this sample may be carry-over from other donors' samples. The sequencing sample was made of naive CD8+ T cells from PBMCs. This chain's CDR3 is CASSLDKARYNEQFF. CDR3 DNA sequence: TGTGCCAGCAGCTTAGACAAGGCCCGCTACAATGAGCAGTTCTTC.